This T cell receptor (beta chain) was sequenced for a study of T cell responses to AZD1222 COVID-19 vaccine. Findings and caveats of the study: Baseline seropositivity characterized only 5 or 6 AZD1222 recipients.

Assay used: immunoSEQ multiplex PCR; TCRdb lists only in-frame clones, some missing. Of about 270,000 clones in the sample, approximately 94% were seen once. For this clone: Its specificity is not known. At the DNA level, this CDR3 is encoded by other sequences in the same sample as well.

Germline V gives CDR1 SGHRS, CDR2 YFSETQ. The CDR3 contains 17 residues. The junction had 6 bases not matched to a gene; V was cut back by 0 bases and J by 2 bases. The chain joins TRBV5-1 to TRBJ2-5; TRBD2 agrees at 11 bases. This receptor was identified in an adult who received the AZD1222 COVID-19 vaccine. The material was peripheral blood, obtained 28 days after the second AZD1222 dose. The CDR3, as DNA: TGCGCCAGCAGCTTGGGTACTAGCGGGAGATTACAAGAGACCCAGTACTTC. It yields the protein CASSLGTSGRLQETQYF.